Listed here are 28 T cell receptor beta chains from one sample, sequenced in a study of blood T cell repertoires in COVID-19. Sequencing used immunoSEQ multiplex PCR; TCRdb keeps in-frame clones, though not all of them. The sample carries hundreds of thousands of clones, approximately 90% recorded once. The material sequenced was peripheral blood. All receptors come from a woman aged 25 to 39 who had recovered from COVID-19.

This clone was found a few times. CDR3 loop: CASSYGGTQGGYEQYF. CDR3 nucleotides: TGTGCCAGCAGCTACGGCGGGACTCAGGGCGGCTACGAGCAGTACTTC. The gene calls are TRBV7-2 and TRBJ2-7; weak D call: TRBD2 (6 bases). Trimming cost V 4 bases and J 3 bases, with 19 bases left between them. The CDR3 totals 16 residues. The germline gives CDR1 SGHTA, CDR2 FQGNSA. Full variable domain (outside the CDR3, taken from reference TRBV7-2 and TRBJ2-7): GAGVSQSPSNKVTEKGKDVELRCDPISGHTALYWYRQSLGQGLEFLIYFQGNSAPDKSGLPSDRFSAERTGGSVSTLTIQRTQQEDSAVYLCASSYGGTQGGYEQYFGPGTRLTVT.

The chain couples TRBV4-1 to TRBJ1-2; D perhaps matches TRBD1 (6 bases). CDR1 is MGHRA and CDR2 is YSYEKL in the germline V gene. Trimming removed 0 bases from V and 4 bases from J, with 9 bases in between. The length of the CDR3 is 14 residues. The CDR3 loop reads CASSQDRGSYGYTF. Here the CDR3 DNA reads TGCGCCAGCAGCCAAGACAGGGGAAGCTATGGCTACACCTTC.

This chain joins TRBV19 and TRBJ2-7; 9 bases are shared with TRBD1. CDR1 is LNHDA, CDR2 SQIVND, per germline (reference sequence). Trimming cost V 7 bases and J 0 bases; bases outside gene matches: 7. The CDR3 length is 15 residues. Here the CDR3 reads CASKFRDRASYEQYF. As DNA, the CDR3 is TGTGCCAGTAAATTCCGGGACAGGGCCTCCTACGAGCAGTACTTC.

The chain carries TRBV7-9 and TRBJ2-3; the D gene is possibly TRBD2 (5 bases). The germline V gene has CDR1 SEHNR and CDR2 FQNEAQ (reference sequence). This CDR3 is built from 12 residues. Trimming cost V 8 bases and J 4 bases, with 10 bases left between them. CDR3 in DNA: TGTGCCAGCGGACGGGGTGCAGATACGCAGTATTTT. It yields the protein CASGRGADTQYF.

The chain recombines TRBV24-1 with TRBJ2-7; possibly TRBD2 for D (6 bases). V gave up 4 bases and J gave up 1 base, with 13 bases separating them. CDR1 is KGHDR and CDR2 is SFDVKD in the germline V gene. The CDR3 spans 15 residues. The DNA for the CDR3 is TGTGCCACCAGTGACTCAACCGGGACTTCCTACGAGCAGTACTTC. It yields the protein CATSDSTGTSYEQYF.

This chain joins TRBV29-1 and TRBJ1-1, with 7 bases identical to TRBD1. Germline lookup yields CDR1 SQVTM and CDR2 ANQGSEA. This CDR3 contains 13 residues. The CDR3 coding sequence is TGCAGATTCTTAAGACAGGGTTTTTGTGAAGCTTTCTTT. This sequence encodes CRFLRQGFCEAFF.

The V and J genes are TRBV4-1 and TRBJ2-3; 11 bases align to TRBD2. J gave up 3 bases and V 3 bases, and 2 bases lay outside the gene matches. This CDR3 region has 15 residues. Looked up from germline, CDR1 is MGHRA and CDR2 is YSYEKL. The CDR3 sequence: CASSQLAGGTDTQYF. Written as DNA, the CDR3 is TGCGCCAGCAGCCAGTTAGCGGGGGGGACAGATACGCAGTATTTT.

Here the CDR3 reads CASSYQDRSEQYF. The CDR3 DNA is TGTGCCAGCAGTTACCAGGACAGGTCCGAGCAGTACTTC. J is TRBJ2-7 and V is TRBV6-5, with 7 bases identical to TRBD1. Germline trimming cut 2 bases from V and 6 bases from J; bases unmatched to any gene: 4. The CDR3 is 13 amino acids. CDR1 MNHEY and CDR2 SVGAGI come from the germline V gene.

The rearrangement links TRBV5-6 to TRBJ2-2; TRBD1 might be the D (6 bases). Germline-derived CDR1 and CDR2 are SGHDT and YYEEEE. This CDR3 region has 16 residues. V was trimmed by 4 bases and J by 0 bases, leaving 13 bases between them. CDR3 protein: CASSVQGPTNTGELFF. The CDR3 nucleotides are TGTGCCAGCAGCGTACAGGGTCCTACGAACACCGGGGAGCTGTTTTTT.

The chain combines TRBV7-9 with TRBJ2-1, with 8 positions matching TRBD2. Germline V gives CDR1 SEHNR, CDR2 FQNEAQ (reference sequence). The J segment lost 3 bases and the V segment lost 5 bases, leaving 12 bases of the junction unmatched. CDR3 length equals 17 residues. The CDR3 is CASSPQPVAGSYNEQFF. The CDR3 region has the DNA TGTGCCAGCAGCCCCCAGCCAGTAGCGGGGAGCTACAATGAGCAGTTCTTC.

The rearrangement joins TRBV6-5 to TRBJ1-6; the match to TRBD1 covers 8 bases. The V and J ends lost 5 bases and 8 bases, in that order; junction bases with no gene match: 8. This CDR3 spans 15 amino acids. The germline V gene has CDR1 MNHEY and CDR2 SVGAGI. The CDR3 loop reads CASSKTGGFDSPLHF. CDR3 nucleotide sequence: TGTGCCAGCAGTAAAACAGGGGGTTTTGATTCACCCCTCCACTTT.

The chain employs TRBV19 and TRBJ2-5, with 11 bases matching TRBD1. V trimming: 5 bases; J trimming: 5 bases; junction bases outside the gene matches: 4. The CDR3 has 14 amino acids. Per the germline V gene, CDR1 is LNHDA and CDR2 is SQIVND (reference sequence). CDR3 DNA: TGTGCCAGTAGTCGGCGGACAGGGGGCGAGACCCAGTACTTC. Protein sequence: CASSRRTGGETQYF. The whole variable domain, filled in from reference TRBV19 and TRBJ2-5, reads DGGITQSPKYLFRKEGQNVTLSCEQNLNHDAMYWYRQDPGQGLRLIYYSQIVNDFQKGDIAEGYSVSREKKESFPLTVTSAQKNPTAFYLCASSRRTGGETQYFGPGTRLLVL.

This chain links TRBV7-2 with TRBJ2-2; TRBD1 matches at 10 bases. Germline assignment: CDR1 SGHTA and CDR2 FQGNSA. The junction had 7 bases not matched to a gene; V was cut back by 2 bases and J by 4 bases. There are 17 residues in the CDR3. The CDR3, as DNA: TGTGCCAGCAGCTTATTGGGAGGGACAGGGGTCACCGGGGAGCTGTTTTTT. It translates to CASSLLGGTGVTGELFF.

J is TRBJ1-6 and V is TRBV5-6, with D unclear. CDR1 is SGHDT, CDR2 YYEEEE, per germline. The CDR3 runs 12 residues. Trimming removed 1 base at V and 13 bases at J, with 9 bases between. CDR3 nucleotide sequence: TGTGCCAGCAGCTTGCCCCCGGAGCCCCTCCACTTT. This sequence encodes CASSLPPEPLHF.

J is TRBJ2-7 and V is TRBV6-4; 8 positions match TRBD1. Germline CDR1 MRHNA, CDR2 SNTAGT. The CDR3 covers 15 residues. J lost 7 bases, V lost 0 bases, and 8 bases had no gene match. The CDR3 region is CASSDSPRGLSEQYF. CDR3 in DNA: TGTGCCAGCAGTGACTCTCCCAGGGGGCTAAGTGAGCAGTACTTC.

The chain recombines TRBV2 with TRBJ1-6; a possible D gene is TRBD1 (5 bases). The germline CDR1 and CDR2 sequences are SNHLY and FYNNEI. Trimming pared 4 bases from V and 7 bases from J, leaving 11 bases between. This CDR3 region has 14 residues. CDR3 bases: TGTGCCAGCAGTGGACAGTCAGAGAATTCACCCCTCCACTTT. Translating it yields CASSGQSENSPLHF. The full variable domain, with the rest looked up from reference TRBV2 and TRBJ1-6, is EPEVTQTPSHQVTQMGQEVILRCVPISNHLYFYWYRQILGQKVEFLVSFYNNEISEKSEIFDDQFSVERPDGSNFTLKIRSTKLEDSAMYFCASSGQSENSPLHFGNGTRLTVT.

This clone was recorded once. The CDR3 loop is CASSDGQGGIGNQPQHF. CDR3 coding DNA: TGTGCCAGCAGTGACGGACAGGGAGGAATAGGCAATCAGCCCCAGCATTTT. The rearrangement uses TRBV6-2 or TRBV6-3 and TRBJ1-5; 8 bases are a match to TRBD1. The CDR3 runs to 17 residues. With 5 bases clipped from V and 2 bases from J, the junction kept 11 bases outside the gene matches. The germline CDR1 and CDR2 sequences are MNHEY and SVGEGT.

The chain joins TRBV30 to TRBJ2-5; unclear D gene. Germline CDR1 reads GTSNPN; CDR2 reads SVGIG (reference sequence). The CDR3 spans 12 residues. V was pared by 1 base and J by 2 bases, with 5 bases between. The CDR3 reads CAWSDGQETQYF. The DNA for the CDR3 is TGTGCCTGGAGTGACGGTCAAGAGACCCAGTACTTC.

The V call is TRBV5-6, the J call TRBJ1-4; 9 bases agree with TRBD1. The germline V gene has CDR1 SGHDT and CDR2 YYEEEE. This CDR3 contains 16 residues. The V and J ends lost 0 bases and 4 bases, in that order; junction bases with no gene match: 4. CDR3 sequence (DNA): TGTGCCAGCAGCTTGGGACAGGGGGTCATTAATGAAAAACTGTTTTTT. It is translated as CASSLGQGVINEKLFF.

V and J are TRBV6-6 and TRBJ1-5; no clear D. CDR1 MNHNY and CDR2 SVGAGI come from the germline V gene (reference sequence). CDR3 length: 14 residues. Trimming shortened V by 5 bases and J by 2 bases, and 10 bases separated the two germline ends. The CDR3 is CASSTVGGNQPQHF. CDR3 coding DNA: TGTGCCAGCAGTACGGTAGGAGGCAATCAGCCCCAGCATTTT.

This sequence joins TRBV28 and TRBJ1-6; perhaps TRBD1 as D (6 bases). The CDR3 is 15 residues long. The V gene lost 3 bases and the J gene lost 9 bases, with 15 bases spanning the gap. Germline assignment: CDR1 MDHEN and CDR2 SYDVKM. CDR3 DNA: TGTGCCAGCAGTTTGATGTGGGGGCTTGGTTCACCCCTCCACTTT. Residues: CASSLMWGLGSPLHF.

The chain recombines TRBV18 with TRBJ1-3, with 9 bases identical to TRBD1. Germline CDR1 KGHSH, CDR2 LQKENI. The V segment lost 3 bases and the J segment 4 bases; nucleotides outside the gene matches: 7. CDR3 size: 16 residues. The DNA for the CDR3 is TGTGCCAGCTCACCCTTCGGACAGGGGATGGGAAACACCATATATTTT. It encodes CASSPFGQGMGNTIYF.

The CDR3 DNA reads as TGTGCCAGCAGCTTAGGGGGTAGTCTAGCGGTACAAGAGACCCAGTACTTC. It is translated as CASSLGGSLAVQETQYF. The V gene is TRBV7-7, the J gene TRBJ2-5; 7 nucleotides line up with TRBD2. J was trimmed by 2 bases and V by 1 base; bases with no gene match: 10. This CDR3 has 17 amino acids. The germline gives CDR1 SSHAT, CDR2 FNYEAQ (reference sequence).

The V gene is TRBV3-1 (or the pseudogene TRBV3-2), the J gene TRBJ2-2; 8 bases are shared with TRBD2. V dropped 0 bases and J dropped 4; count of bases not matched to a gene: 7. This CDR3 spans 17 amino acids. Germline-derived CDR1 and CDR2 are LGHDT and YNNKEL (reference sequence). The CDR3 here is CASSQERGLAGTGELFF. CDR3 coding DNA: TGTGCCAGCAGCCAAGAACGAGGCCTAGCGGGCACCGGGGAGCTGTTTTTT.

The chain employs TRBV4-1 and TRBJ2-3; the D gene is possibly TRBD2 (6 bases). V was clipped by 0 bases and J by 2 bases, with 15 bases between them. Germline V gene lookup returns CDR1 MGHRA and CDR2 YSYEKL. CDR3 length equals 17 residues. CDR3 sequence: CASSQDLGGATTDTQYF. In DNA form, the CDR3 reads TGCGCCAGCAGCCAAGATCTAGGCGGGGCGACCACAGATACGCAGTATTTT.

This clone has a single count. This chain connects TRBV27 to TRBJ2-5, with 8 bases aligning to TRBD2. The CDR3 runs 16 residues. V shed 3 bases and J 5 bases; nucleotides not matched to a gene: 11. The germline gives CDR1 MNHEY, CDR2 SMNVEV (reference sequence). The CDR3 DNA reads as TGTGCCAGCAGTTTGATGTCGGGGGGGGCCTCGGAGACCCAGTACTTC. This codes for CASSLMSGGASETQYF.

This clone was seen once. V is TRBV18 and J is TRBJ1-1; unclear D gene. CDR3 length equals 14 residues. The germline V and J ends were trimmed by 3 bases and 1 base, with 9 bases remaining between them. Germline loops: CDR1 KGHSH, CDR2 LQKENI. CDR3 DNA: TGTGCCAGCTCACCGGATACGGGGAACACTGAAGCTTTCTTT. It yields the protein CASSPDTGNTEAFF.

The rearrangement joins TRBV3-1 (or the pseudogene TRBV3-2) to TRBJ1-4; 7 bases align to TRBD1. V lost 4 bases, J lost 8 bases, and 1 base stayed unmatched. The CDR3 extends over 12 amino acids. The V gene's germline CDR1 is LGHDT and CDR2 YNNKEL (reference sequence). CDR3 amino acids: CASSPDREKLFF. CDR3 bases: TGTGCCAGCAGCCCGGACAGGGAAAAACTGTTTTTT.